Below, 15 T cell receptor beta chains from the same sample are listed, as sequenced in a study of blood T cell repertoires in COVID-19. TCRdb keeps only in-frame clones here, not all; method: immunoSEQ multiplex PCR. The repertoire holds 150,000 to 200,000 clones, with 70% to 85% as singletons. The material sequenced was peripheral blood. The receptors derive from a human donor in a cohort sampled during active COVID-19.

This chain connects TRBV5-4 to TRBJ2-1; TRBD2 aligns across 11 bases. The V segment lost 4 bases and the J segment 7 bases; nucleotides outside the gene matches: 10. Germline CDR1 is SGHNT and CDR2 is YYREEE (reference sequence). The CDR3 loop spans 16 amino acids. CDR3 in amino acids: CASSPFGLAGGNEQFF. CDR3 sequence (DNA): TGTGCCAGCAGCCCCTTTGGACTAGCGGGTGGGAATGAGCAGTTCTTC.

The chain uses TRBV12-3 or TRBV12-4 and TRBJ2-5; D is unresolved. This CDR3 is 13 amino acids long. The V gene lost 3 bases and the J gene lost 5 bases, with 10 bases spanning the gap. The CDR3 region is CASSFTRLETQYF. CDR3 DNA: TGTGCCAGCAGTTTTACGCGGTTGGAGACCCAGTACTTC.

This rearrangement joins TRBV6-6 to TRBJ1-6; perhaps TRBD1 as D (6 bases). This CDR3 is built from 16 residues. The V gene lost 5 bases and the J gene lost 2 bases, with 13 bases spanning the gap. Germline CDR1 and CDR2: MNHNY and SVGAGI (reference sequence). The DNA for the CDR3 is TGTGCCAGCAGTATACAGGGACGCACCTATAATTCACCCCTCCACTTT. Translating it yields CASSIQGRTYNSPLHF.

This sequence joins TRBV6-2 or TRBV6-3 and TRBJ1-1; D is unclear. The germline V gene encodes CDR1 MNHEY and CDR2 SVGEGT. Trimming removed 6 bases at V and 5 bases at J, with 10 bases between. CDR3 length: 12 residues. CDR3 DNA: TGTGCCAGCAGCGAGGGATGGACTGAAGCTTTCTTT. Protein sequence: CASSEGWTEAFF.

The chain couples TRBV15 to TRBJ2-2; D is perhaps TRBD1 (5 bases). This CDR3 has 17 residues. The V gene lost 0 bases and the J gene lost 1 base, with 12 bases spanning the gap. CDR1 is LNHNV and CDR2 is YYDKDF in the germline V gene (reference sequence). Written as DNA, the CDR3 is TGTGCCACCAGCAGAGATCGGACAAGAGTGAACACCGGGGAGCTGTTTTTT. Protein: CATSRDRTRVNTGELFF.

V and J are TRBV27 and TRBJ1-1; D is uncertain. Trimming took 6 bases from V and 0 from J, leaving 8 bases between them. The CDR3 contains 13 residues. Germline CDR1 and CDR2: MNHEY and SMNVEV (reference sequence). The CDR3 reads CASSLSLNTEAFF. The CDR3 nucleotides read TGTGCCAGCAGCTTAAGCCTGAACACTGAAGCTTTCTTT.

The J gene is TRBJ2-3, the V gene TRBV7-2; 7 bases are shared with TRBD1. The CDR3 runs to 16 residues. Trimming took 6 bases from V and 4 from J; bases not matched to a gene: 13. The germline V gene has CDR1 SGHTA and CDR2 FQGNSA. CDR3 nucleotide sequence: TGTGCCAGCAGGTTCGAACAGGGGTGGGTCCCAGATACGCAGTATTTT. As protein: CASRFEQGWVPDTQYF.

V gene TRBV4-2 combines with J gene TRBJ2-7; 7 nucleotides align to TRBD1. CDR1 is LGHNA, CDR2 YNFKEQ, per germline. This CDR3 has 14 residues. Trimming took 4 bases from V and 2 from J; bases not matched to a gene: 5. The CDR3 sequence: CASSPAGTAYEQYF. The CDR3 coding sequence is TGTGCCAGCAGCCCAGCCGGGACAGCCTACGAGCAGTACTTC.

This sequence joins TRBV9 and TRBJ2-3; 10 nucleotides line up with TRBD2. The germline V gene has CDR1 SGDLS and CDR2 YYNGEE. V was pared by 4 bases and J by 4 bases, with 6 bases of the junction left unmatched. This CDR3 is 15 amino acids long. The CDR3 bases are TGTGCCAGCAGCCTCAGCGGGGGGGCGGCAGATACGCAGTATTTT. Translating gives CASSLSGGAADTQYF.

V is TRBV11-3 and J is TRBJ2-1, with D tentatively TRBD2 (6 bases). CDR1 and CDR2 (germline): SGHNT, YENEEA. V lost 4 bases, J lost 10 bases, and 8 bases lay in between. This CDR3 spans 11 amino acids. CDR3 coding DNA: TGTGCCAGCAGCTCGACTAGGGAGCAGTTCTTC. It translates to CASSSTREQFF. Combining the CDR3 with reference TRBV11-3 and TRBJ2-1 gives the whole variable domain EAGVVQSPRYKIIEKKQPVAFWCNPISGHNTLYWYLQNLGQGPELLIRYENEEAVDDSQLPKDRFSAERLKGVDSTLKIQPAELGDSAVYLCASSSTREQFFGPGTRLTVL.

V usage is TRBV7-9 and J usage is TRBJ1-1; 7 bases line up with TRBD1. The CDR3 length is 16 residues. Trimming cost V 0 bases and J 3 bases; bases outside gene matches: 7. In germline, CDR1 is SEHNR, CDR2 FQNEAQ (reference sequence). CDR3 residues: CASSLARGTGDTEAFF. The CDR3 DNA reads as TGTGCCAGCAGCTTAGCGAGGGGCACAGGGGACACTGAAGCTTTCTTT.

The chain recombines TRBV7-8 with TRBJ2-1; TRBD2 aligns across 9 bases. The V segment lost 4 bases and the J segment 3 bases; nucleotides outside the gene matches: 4. Germline V CDR1 and CDR2: SGHVS, FQNEAQ. The CDR3 has 15 amino acids. Here the CDR3 reads CASSYVAGDYNEQFF. CDR3 DNA sequence: TGTGCCAGCAGCTATGTAGCGGGGGACTACAATGAGCAGTTCTTC.

V gene TRBV5-1 combines with J gene TRBJ2-1, with 14 bases that match TRBD2. The CDR3 is 17 residues long. Losses at the gene ends were 0 bases for V and 7 bases for J; bases not matched to a gene: 6. CDR1 and CDR2 from the germline V gene are SGHRS and YFSETQ. The CDR3 DNA reads TGCGCCAGCAGCTTGGGAGGGACTAGCGGGGGTAGGAATGAGCAGTTCTTC. It yields the protein CASSLGGTSGGRNEQFF.

Here the CDR3 DNA reads TGTGCCAGCAGTGTCTCTAGCGGGGGGGCAGGAGAGCAGTACTTC. This codes for CASSVSSGGAGEQYF. This chain uses TRBV2 with TRBJ2-7; 12 positions agree with TRBD2. J lost 7 bases, V lost 4 bases, and 8 bases had no gene match. Germline lookup yields CDR1 SNHLY and CDR2 FYNNEI. This CDR3 spans 15 amino acids. Based on the CDR3 plus reference TRBV2 and TRBJ2-7, the full variable domain is EPEVTQTPSHQVTQMGQEVILRCVPISNHLYFYWYRQILGQKVEFLVSFYNNEISEKSEIFDDQFSVERPDGSNFTLKIRSTKLEDSAMYFCASSVSSGGAGEQYFGPGTRLTVT.

The CDR3 sequence is CASRPSGHENTEAFF. The CDR3 coding sequence is TGTGCCAGCAGACCCTCGGGACACGAGAACACTGAAGCTTTCTTT. The V gene is TRBV6-5, the J gene TRBJ1-1; maybe TRBD1 (6 bases). V lost 6 bases, J lost 1 base, and 15 bases lay in between. This CDR3 has 15 amino acids. Looked up from germline, CDR1 is MNHEY and CDR2 is SVGAGI.